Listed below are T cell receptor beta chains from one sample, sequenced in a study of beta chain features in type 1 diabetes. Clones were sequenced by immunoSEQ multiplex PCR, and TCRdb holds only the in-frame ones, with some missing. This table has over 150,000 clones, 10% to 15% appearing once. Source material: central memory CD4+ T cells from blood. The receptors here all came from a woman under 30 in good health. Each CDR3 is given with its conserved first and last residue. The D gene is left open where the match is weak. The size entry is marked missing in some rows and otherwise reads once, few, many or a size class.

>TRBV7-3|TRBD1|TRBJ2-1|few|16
TGTGCCAGCAGTCTATGGACAGGGGCTACTTACAATGAGCAGTTCTTC
CASSLWTGATYNEQFF
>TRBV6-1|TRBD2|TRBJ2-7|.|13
TGTGCCAGCAGTCGGGACTATACCTACGAGCAGTACTTC
CASSRDYTYEQYF
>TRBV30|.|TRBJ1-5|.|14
TGTGCCTGGAGGCCGGACACAAGCAATCAGCCCCAGCATTTT
CAWRPDTSNQPQHF
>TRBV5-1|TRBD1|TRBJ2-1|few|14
TGCGCCAGCAGCACCGGGACAGGTTACAATGAGCAGTTCTTC
CASSTGTGYNEQFF
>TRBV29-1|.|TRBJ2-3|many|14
TGCAGCGTTGATGAAGCGCGGGGCACAGATACGCAGTATTTT
CSVDEARGTDTQYF
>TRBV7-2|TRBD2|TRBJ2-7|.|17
TGTGCCAGCAGCTTAGCGGTCAGCTCTAGCGGGAGCTACGAGCAGTACTTC
CASSLAVSSSGSYEQYF
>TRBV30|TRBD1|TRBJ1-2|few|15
TGTGCCTGGCGTTTGACGGGACAGGAGCCCTATGGCTACACCTTC
CAWRLTGQEPYGYTF
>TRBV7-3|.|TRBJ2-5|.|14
TGTGCCAGCAGCCCGACTAGAACACAAGAGACCCAGTACTTC
CASSPTRTQETQYF
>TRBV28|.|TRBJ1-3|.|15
TGTGCCAGCAGTCCAGGGTTTCGCTCTGGAAACACCATATATTTT
CASSPGFRSGNTIYF
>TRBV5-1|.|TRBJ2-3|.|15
TGCGCCAGCAGCTCAACAGGGGGGGTCACAGATACGCAGTATTTT
CASSSTGGVTDTQYF
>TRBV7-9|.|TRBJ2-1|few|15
TGTGCCAGCAGTCCAAATCGGGTACCGGGGGATGAGCAGTTCTTC
CASSPNRVPGDEQFF
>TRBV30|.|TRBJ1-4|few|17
TGTGCCTGGAGGACGGACCCGGGGGGCGCAACTAATGAAAAACTGTTTTTT
CAWRTDPGGATNEKLFF
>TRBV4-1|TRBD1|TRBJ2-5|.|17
TGCGCCAGCAGCCAAAATGGAGGCGGACAGGGGGTTGAGACCCAGTACTTC
CASSQNGGGQGVETQYF
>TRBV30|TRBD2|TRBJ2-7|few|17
TGTGCCTGGAGTGCGGGGGGGACTAGCGGGACGAGGCACGAGCAGTACTTC
CAWSAGGTSGTRHEQYF
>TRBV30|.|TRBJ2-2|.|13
TGTGCCTGGAGTGGGAGTAGGACCGGGGAGCTGTTTTTT
CAWSGSRTGELFF
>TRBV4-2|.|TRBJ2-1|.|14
TGTGCCAGCAGCCACAGGACTTCTTACAATGAGCAGTTCTTC
CASSHRTSYNEQFF
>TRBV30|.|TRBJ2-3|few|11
TGTGCCTGGAGTGTATCGGATACGCAGTATTTT
CAWSVSDTQYF
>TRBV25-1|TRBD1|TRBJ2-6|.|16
TGTGCCAGCAGTGACTATACAGGGGTTGGGGCCAACGTCCTGACTTTC
CASSDYTGVGANVLTF
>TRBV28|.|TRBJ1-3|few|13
TGTGCCATAGAAAATCCCTCTGGAAACACCATATATTTT
CAIENPSGNTIYF
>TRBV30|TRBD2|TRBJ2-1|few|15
TGTGCCTGGAGTGTACTGACTAGCGGATACAATGAGCAGTTCTTC
CAWSVLTSGYNEQFF
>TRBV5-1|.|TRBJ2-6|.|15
TGCGCCAGCAGCTTTTCAGGGTCTGGGGCCAACGTCCTGACTTTC
CASSFSGSGANVLTF
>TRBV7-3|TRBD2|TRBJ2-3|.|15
TGTGCCAGCAGCCCATCGGGGAGGGGCGCAGATACGCAGTATTTT
CASSPSGRGADTQYF
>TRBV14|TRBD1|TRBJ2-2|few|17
TGTGCCAGCAGCGACTATGGACAGGGGGACTTCACCGGGGAGCTGTTTTTT
CASSDYGQGDFTGELFF
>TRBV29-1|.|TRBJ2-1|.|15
TGCAGCGTTGAAGTATTCTCGAGCGTTTACAATGAGCAGTTCTTC
CSVEVFSSVYNEQFF